The 31 T cell receptor beta chains presented below share a single source sample, sequenced in a study of technical replicates of blood from four donors. Assay: immunoSEQ multiplex PCR; the TCRdb copy retains only in-frame clones and omits some. The sample contains 65,000 to 80,000 clones, over 95% of which appear only once. Source material: T cells isolated from PBMCs. The receptor set was obtained from a human donor in good health.

The chain has TRBV19 and TRBJ2-1, with 8 bases lining up with TRBD2. CDR1 LNHDA and CDR2 SQIVND come from the germline V gene (reference sequence). The CDR3 loop spans 14 amino acids. The trim removed 3 bases at V and 4 bases at J, leaving 2 bases unmatched. The CDR3 nucleotides read TGTGCCAGTAGTATGGCGGGGGGATACAATGAGCAGTTCTTC. Translated: CASSMAGGYNEQFF. Full variable domain (outside the CDR3, taken from reference TRBV19 and TRBJ2-1): DGGITQSPKYLFRKEGQNVTLSCEQNLNHDAMYWYRQDPGQGLRLIYYSQIVNDFQKGDIAEGYSVSREKKESFPLTVTSAQKNPTAFYLCASSMAGGYNEQFFGPGTRLTVL.

J is TRBJ1-2 and V is TRBV29-1, with a weak D call TRBD1 (5 bases). The CDR3 consists of 14 residues. V was clipped by 1 base and J by 4 bases, with 13 bases between them. Germline loops: CDR1 SQVTM, CDR2 ANQGSEA. CDR3 region: CSVEVQGGFYGYTF. The CDR3 nucleotides read TGCAGCGTTGAAGTCCAGGGTGGTTTCTATGGCTACACCTTC.

The chain is built from TRBV6-6 and TRBJ2-3; no firm D call. Germline assignment: CDR1 MNHNY and CDR2 SVGAGI (reference sequence). The CDR3 length is 14 residues. Trimming pared 6 bases from V and 2 bases from J, leaving 12 bases between. CDR3 amino acids: CASRAETVTDTQYF. The CDR3 nucleotides are TGTGCCAGCAGGGCGGAAACCGTCACAGATACGCAGTATTTT.

This clone was seen a single time. This chain links TRBV9 with TRBJ1-4; D is perhaps TRBD1 (6 bases). Germline V gives CDR1 SGDLS, CDR2 YYNGEE. CDR3 length: 15 residues. V lost 1 base to trimming and J lost 6 bases, with 13 bases between them. The CDR3 DNA follows: TGTGCCAGCAGCGTAAATGGGGGGGGCGATGAAAAACTGTTTTTT. Its protein product is CASSVNGGGDEKLFF.

This chain links TRBV4-2 with TRBJ2-1; D perhaps matches TRBD1 (5 bases). V shed 4 bases and J shed 5 bases, with 12 bases lying between them. The CDR3 contains 14 residues. Germline V gene lookup returns CDR1 LGHNA and CDR2 YNFKEQ. The CDR3 DNA sequence: TGTGCCAGCAGCCTCCCGACAGACGACAATGAGCAGTTCTTC. Translation: CASSLPTDDNEQFF.

The chain employs TRBV6-1 and TRBJ2-3, with D possibly TRBD2 on 5 matching bases. Germline values: CDR1 MNHNS, CDR2 SASEGT. This CDR3 is built from 15 residues. The V end was cut by 6 bases, the J end by 4 bases, with 17 bases between. The CDR3 DNA reads TGTGCCAGCAGCCTACTAGTTTTAAATTCAGATACGCAGTATTTT. Amino acids: CASSLLVLNSDTQYF.

This chain connects TRBV5-1 to TRBJ2-7; 9 bases are shared with TRBD2. V lost 0 bases to trimming and J lost 1 base; unmatched junction nucleotides: 2. Germline-derived CDR1 and CDR2 are SGHRS and YFSETQ. This CDR3 region has 15 residues. Here the CDR3 reads CASSLGAGGSYEQYF. The CDR3 DNA reads as TGCGCCAGCAGCTTGGGTGCGGGAGGGTCCTACGAGCAGTACTTC.

The chain has TRBV19 and TRBJ1-4, with 7 positions matching TRBD1. After removal of 5 bases from V and 2 bases from J, the junction contained 11 bases not matched to a gene. Germline-derived CDR1 and CDR2 are LNHDA and SQIVND (reference sequence). There are 17 residues in the CDR3. CDR3 bases: TGTGCCAGTAGTCCTATGACAGGGAGGTCGACTAATGAAAAACTGTTTTTT. Translated: CASSPMTGRSTNEKLFF.

This chain uses TRBV6-6 with TRBJ2-1; tentative D call: TRBD1 (6 bases). V was cut by 5 bases and J by 4 bases, with 9 bases left in between. Germline V gene data show CDR1 as MNHNY and CDR2 as SVGAGI (reference sequence). CDR3 length: 13 residues. The CDR3 protein is CASSHGTYNEQFF. CDR3 nucleotide sequence: TGTGCCAGCAGTCACGGGACATACAATGAGCAGTTCTTC.

The chain links TRBV5-1 to TRBJ1-2; TRBD1 matches 10 bases. Germline assignment: CDR1 SGHRS and CDR2 YFSETQ. V shed 5 bases and J 5 bases; nucleotides not matched to a gene: 3. The CDR3 loop spans 13 amino acids. The CDR3 coding sequence is TGCGCCAGCAGACCGGGACAGGGGTATGGCTACACCTTC. The encoded protein is CASRPGQGYGYTF.

V and J are TRBV27 and TRBJ2-2, with a weak D call TRBD1 (5 bases). Germline loops: CDR1 MNHEY, CDR2 SMNVEV (reference sequence). The ends were cut back, 2 bases at V and 6 bases at J, with 7 bases in the middle. The CDR3 is 13 residues long. CDR3 residues: CASSLPGSGELFF. The CDR3 coding sequence is TGTGCCAGCAGTTTACCAGGGTCCGGGGAGCTGTTTTTT.

This chain joins TRBV9 and TRBJ1-2, with 9 bases lining up with TRBD1. V lost 4 bases to trimming and J lost 2 bases; unmatched junction nucleotides: 9. The CDR3 is 16 residues long. Germline V gene lookup returns CDR1 SGDLS and CDR2 YYNGEE. The DNA of the CDR3 is TGTGCCAGCAGCCCAGGGTTACAGGGGGCCAACTATGGCTACACCTTC. Translating it yields CASSPGLQGANYGYTF.

The V gene is TRBV19, the J gene TRBJ2-7, with 8 bases aligning to TRBD1. The length of the CDR3 is 13 residues. The germline V gene encodes CDR1 LNHDA and CDR2 SQIVND (reference sequence). V lost 5 bases, J lost 4 bases, and 4 bases stayed unmatched. CDR3 loop: CASSLGTGYEQYF. The CDR3 DNA sequence: TGTGCCAGTAGTCTCGGGACAGGTTACGAGCAGTACTTC.

V is TRBV2 and J is TRBJ1-1; 9 bases are shared with TRBD1. Germline CDR1 is SNHLY and CDR2 is FYNNEI. The CDR3 totals 15 residues. Unmatched junction bases numbered 8, after V lost 7 bases and J lost 2 bases. CDR3: CASKADRGGNTEAFF. CDR3 coding DNA: TGTGCCAGCAAAGCGGACAGGGGCGGTAACACTGAAGCTTTCTTT. The full variable domain, its missing parts supplied by reference TRBV2 and TRBJ1-1, is EPEVTQTPSHQVTQMGQEVILRCVPISNHLYFYWYRQILGQKVEFLVSFYNNEISEKSEIFDDQFSVERPDGSNFTLKIRSTKLEDSAMYFCASKADRGGNTEAFFGQGTRLTVV.

V is TRBV7-2 and J is TRBJ2-7; TRBD1 aligns across 7 bases. The CDR3 loop spans 13 amino acids. J gave up 5 bases and V 7 bases, and 8 bases lay outside the gene matches. Germline V gives CDR1 SGHTA, CDR2 FQGNSA. Here the CDR3 DNA reads TGTGCCAGCACCACCACAGGGGCCCACGAGCAGTACTTC. Residues: CASTTTGAHEQYF.

J is TRBJ2-3 and V is TRBV5-4; maybe TRBD1 (6 bases). There are 11 residues in the CDR3. V gave up 4 bases and J gave up 7 bases, with 7 bases separating them. The germline V gene encodes CDR1 SGHNT and CDR2 YYREEE (reference sequence). The CDR3 nucleotides are TGTGCCAGCAGCCAGGGGAATACGCAGTATTTT. It specifies CASSQGNTQYF.

The table lists this clone with a count of one. The rearrangement uses TRBV18 and TRBJ1-3; TRBD1 agrees at 8 bases. CDR3 length: 19 amino acids. V trimming: 3 bases; J trimming: 1 base; junction bases outside the gene matches: 14. Per the germline V gene, CDR1 is KGHSH and CDR2 is LQKENI. The CDR3 sequence is CASSPRATGVHFSGNTIYF. The CDR3 region has the DNA TGTGCCAGCTCACCGAGGGCGACAGGGGTTCATTTTTCTGGAAACACCATATATTTT.

The gene calls are TRBV9 and TRBJ2-5; D may be TRBD1 (5 bases). The CDR3 is made up of 15 amino acids. Germline lookup yields CDR1 SGDLS and CDR2 YYNGEE. V lost 0 bases and J lost 1, with 10 bases in between. CDR3: CASSVGRTFQETQYF. The CDR3 DNA reads TGTGCCAGCAGCGTAGGTAGGACATTCCAAGAGACCCAGTACTTC.

This rearrangement joins TRBV7-2 to TRBJ2-5; 9 nucleotides agree with TRBD2. The CDR3 has 15 amino acids. V was pared by 5 bases and J by 3 bases, with 7 bases of the junction left unmatched. In germline, CDR1 is SGHTA, CDR2 FQGNSA. The CDR3 sequence is CASSPGTSLEETQYF. DNA of the CDR3: TGTGCCAGCAGCCCAGGGACTAGCCTAGAAGAGACCCAGTACTTC.

The rearrangement links TRBV5-6 to TRBJ2-7; D remains unclear. Trimming took 3 bases from V and 3 from J, leaving 16 bases between them. This CDR3 has 15 residues. The germline V gene has CDR1 SGHDT and CDR2 YYEEEE. The CDR3 here is CASSWLISPGYEQYF. Here the CDR3 DNA reads TGTGCCAGCAGCTGGTTGATATCCCCGGGCTACGAGCAGTACTTC.

The CDR3 sequence is CASSVGSTHSYEQYF. The CDR3 region has the DNA TGTGCCAGCAGCGTAGGGTCTACCCACTCCTACGAGCAGTACTTC. V is TRBV9 and J is TRBJ2-7; D uncertain. CDR1 is SGDLS, CDR2 YYNGEE, per germline. The V end was cut by 0 bases, the J end by 0 bases, with 10 bases between. There are 15 residues in the CDR3.

This sequence joins TRBV7-2 and TRBJ2-7; no clear D. In germline, CDR1 is SGHTA, CDR2 FQGNSA. V was shortened by 5 bases and J by 4 bases, with 18 bases between the two germline ends. This CDR3 has 15 residues. The CDR3 DNA is TGTGCCAGCAGCCCGTTTGATACTACCGATTACGAGCAGTACTTC. Translation gives CASSPFDTTDYEQYF.

This chain joins TRBV6-1 and TRBJ2-2; weak D call: TRBD2 (6 bases). The V end was cut by 8 bases, the J end by 2 bases, with 12 bases between. Germline CDR1 MNHNS, CDR2 SASEGT. The CDR3 extends over 14 amino acids. The CDR3 sequence is CASAGLRNTGELFF. The CDR3 DNA follows: TGTGCCAGCGCGGGGTTGAGAAACACCGGGGAGCTGTTTTTT.

The V and J genes are TRBV4-2 and TRBJ1-2; D remains unclear. Germline-derived CDR1 and CDR2 are LGHNA and YNFKEQ. The CDR3 is 13 residues long. V was shortened by 1 base and J by 7 bases, with 10 bases between the two germline ends. CDR3 nucleotides: TGTGCCAGCAGCCAAGTGGAGGGTTCTGGCTACACCTTC. It is translated as CASSQVEGSGYTF.

The chain carries TRBV10-1 and TRBJ2-3; 12 nucleotides match TRBD2. This CDR3 is 16 amino acids long. CDR1 is WNHNN, CDR2 SYGVQD, per germline (reference sequence). V lost 5 bases and J lost 2; bases outside the gene matches: 5. In DNA, the CDR3 is TGCGCCAGCAGTCTGACTAGCGGGAGATACACAGATACGCAGTATTTT. It yields the protein CASSLTSGRYTDTQYF.

The rearrangement joins TRBV7-9 to TRBJ2-1; 7 nucleotides align to TRBD1. CDR1 SEHNR and CDR2 FQNEAQ come from the germline V gene (reference sequence). V lost 6 bases to trimming and J lost 1 base; unmatched junction nucleotides: 9. The CDR3 is 16 residues long. CDR3 DNA sequence: TGTGCCAGCAGACCCACCGGGACAGATTCCTACAATGAGCAGTTCTTC. It translates to CASRPTGTDSYNEQFF.

This sequence joins TRBV18 and TRBJ1-1, with D possibly TRBD1 on 6 matching bases. This CDR3 spans 16 amino acids. Germline V lookup: CDR1 KGHSH, CDR2 LQKENI. V was trimmed by 2 bases and J by 4 bases, leaving 17 bases between them. The CDR3 here is CASSPTVTGNTTEAFF. CDR3 DNA: TGTGCCAGCTCACCAACGGTTACAGGGAATACCACTGAAGCTTTCTTT.

The V and J genes are TRBV6-1 and TRBJ1-1; no clear D. Trimming cost V 3 bases and J 0 bases, with 14 bases left between them. The CDR3 sequence is 16 residues long. Germline V lookup: CDR1 MNHNS, CDR2 SASEGT. The DNA for the CDR3 is TGTGCCAGCAGTGATAAGGACTGGTACATGAACACTGAAGCTTTCTTT. This encodes CASSDKDWYMNTEAFF.

V gene TRBV23-1 combines with J gene TRBJ2-7; weak D call: TRBD1 (6 bases). TRBV23-1 is given ORF status, its function remaining uncertain. V dropped 11 bases and J dropped 4 bases, with 27 bases sitting between them. The CDR3 has 16 residues. CDR3 sequence reads: CAPRWTEGKLDYEQYF. DNA of the CDR3: TGCGCCCCTAGGTGGACAGAAGGGAAATTGGATTACGAGCAGTACTTC.

This clone occurred once. The genes are TRBV5-1 and TRBJ1-1; 7 nucleotides align to TRBD1. This CDR3 spans 18 amino acids. Germline-derived CDR1 and CDR2 are SGHRS and YFSETQ. V gave up 3 bases and J gave up 0 bases; unmatched junction bases: 14. CDR3: CASSWMGQYNEMNTEAFF. The DNA of the CDR3 is TGCGCCAGCAGCTGGATGGGACAGTATAATGAGATGAACACTGAAGCTTTCTTT.

The J gene is TRBJ2-3, the V gene TRBV13; no definite D call. The CDR3 loop spans 13 amino acids. V was shortened by 1 base and J by 0 bases, with 2 bases between the two germline ends. The V gene's germline CDR1 is PRHDT and CDR2 FYEKMQ (reference sequence). CDR3 sequence reads: CASSLASTDTQYF. In nucleotides, the CDR3 is TGTGCCAGCAGCTTAGCGAGCACAGATACGCAGTATTTT.